The present entry profiles one T cell receptor (beta chain) with its context. This record comes from a study of cytomegalovirus exposure and HLA in healthy donors. PCR primers comprised 60 Vbeta and 13 Jbeta primers. This table comes from immunoSEQ multiplex PCR, and its TCRdb copy is limited to in-frame clones, with some not included. This sample has roughly 200,000 clones, with 79% found just once. Germline lookup yields CDR1 KGHSH and CDR2 LQKENI. V gave up 3 bases and J gave up 4 bases; unmatched junction bases: 2. This CDR3 is 13 amino acids long. The sample was PBMCs. The V call is TRBV18, the J call TRBJ1-2, with 7 bases matching TRBD1. The origin of this receptor is a woman between 25 and 40 years old in good health and CMV-seropositive. CDR3 in DNA: TGTGCCAGCTCACCCGGACAGGCCTATGGCTACACCTTC. Translation gives CASSPGQAYGYTF. Using reference TRBV18 and TRBJ1-2 for the parts outside the CDR3, the full variable domain is NAGVMQNPRHLVRRRGQEARLRCSPMKGHSHVYWYRQLPEEGLKFMVYLQKENIIDESGMPKERFSAEFPKEGPSILRIQQVVRGDSAAYFCASSPGQAYGYTFGSGTRLTVV.